The T cell receptor beta chain described here comes from a study of blood T cell repertoires in COVID-19. Study in general: T cells, B-cell-depleted T cells, or PBMCs supplied cDNA or gDNA.

This clone showed up just once. As handled by the study authors: Estimates of nucleated cell counts were drawn from the amplification of reference gene primers. Libraries were prepared by immunoSEQ multiplex PCR; TCRdb keeps only in-frame clonotypes and omits some of them. D and trimming come from the DNA, and the V and J calls and clone size come from that table. The sample yields around 400,000 clones, roughly 88% seen once. Those who participated ranged in age from roughly 18 to 90 years and resided in approximately 23 US areas. Within 2 weeks of study entry, exposed participants had contacted a PCR-confirmed or clinician-diagnosed COVID-19 case. Germline-derived CDR1 and CDR2 are SGHTA and FQGNSA. The CDR3 is 16 residues long. J was trimmed by 5 bases and V by 2 bases; bases with no gene match: 6.

This TCR derives from a woman between 18 and 29 years old who had been exposed to COVID-19. The sample taken for sequencing was PBMCs or T cells enriched from blood (not recorded which). The chain combines TRBV7-2 with TRBJ2-7; 13 nucleotides match TRBD2. The CDR3 region is CASSLTSGGVTNEQYF. The CDR3 nucleotides read TGTGCCAGCAGCTTAACTAGCGGGGGGGTAACTAACGAGCAGTACTTC.